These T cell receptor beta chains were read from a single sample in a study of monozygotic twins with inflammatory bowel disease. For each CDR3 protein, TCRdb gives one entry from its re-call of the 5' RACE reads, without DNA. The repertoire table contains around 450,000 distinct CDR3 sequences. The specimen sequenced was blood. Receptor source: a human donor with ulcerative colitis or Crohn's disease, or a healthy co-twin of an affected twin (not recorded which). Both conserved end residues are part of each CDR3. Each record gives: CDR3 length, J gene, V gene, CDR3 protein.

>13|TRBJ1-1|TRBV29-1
CSVPSQGDTEAFF
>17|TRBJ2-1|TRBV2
CASSERDRVQTGREQFF
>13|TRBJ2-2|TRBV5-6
CASSPGFTGELFF
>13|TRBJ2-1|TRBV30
CAWDDGPYNEQFF
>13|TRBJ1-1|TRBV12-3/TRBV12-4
CASNPWGNTEAFF
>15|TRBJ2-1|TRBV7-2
CASSRRQGVYNEQFF
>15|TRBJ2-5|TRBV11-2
CASSSLAPSQGTQYF
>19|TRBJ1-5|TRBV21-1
CASSKRPKTQRGGHQPQHF
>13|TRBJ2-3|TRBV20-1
CSAMRLSTDTQYF
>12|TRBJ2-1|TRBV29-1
CSVTDGVNEQFF
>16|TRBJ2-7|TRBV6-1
CASIPFGGQGPYEQYF
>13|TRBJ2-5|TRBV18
CASSPGLRETQYF
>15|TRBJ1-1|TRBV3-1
CASSPPQAKNTEAFF
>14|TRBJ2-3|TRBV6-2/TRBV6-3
CASSRSTSGGTQYF
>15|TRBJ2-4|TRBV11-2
CASSLDSWGKNIQYF
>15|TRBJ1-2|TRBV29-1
CSVVGYRGLDYGYTF
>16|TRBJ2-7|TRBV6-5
CASSYSTGGSSYEQYF
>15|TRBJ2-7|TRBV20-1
CSARTPKAAAYEQYF
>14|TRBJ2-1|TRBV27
CASSFGGTHNEQFF
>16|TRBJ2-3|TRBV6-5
CASSPSSLAGTDTQYF
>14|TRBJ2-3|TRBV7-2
CASGPGGNTDTQYF
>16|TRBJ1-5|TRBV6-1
CASSEGPGQGYQPQHF
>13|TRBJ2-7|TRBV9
CASSIFGTDEQYF
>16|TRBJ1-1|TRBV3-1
CASSHSGTTSNTEAFF
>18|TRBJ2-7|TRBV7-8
CASSLATGTGISSYEQYF
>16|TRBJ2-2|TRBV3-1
CASSQDFSAATGELFF
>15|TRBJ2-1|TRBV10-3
CAISPGTSEYNEQFF
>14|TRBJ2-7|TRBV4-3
CASSQTRSSYEQYF
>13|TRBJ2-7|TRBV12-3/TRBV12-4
CASNSGGAYEQYF
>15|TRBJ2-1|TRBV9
CASSVGLAGHNEQFF
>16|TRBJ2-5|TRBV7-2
CASSSFSGGPKETQYF
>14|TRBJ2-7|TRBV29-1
CSVGEDRFDNEQYF
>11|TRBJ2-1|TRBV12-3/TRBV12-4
CASSFPDAVIF
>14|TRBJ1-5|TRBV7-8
CASSLRTINQPQHF
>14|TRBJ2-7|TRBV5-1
CASSSRDHAYEQYF
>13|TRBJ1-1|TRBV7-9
CASSLTANTEAFF
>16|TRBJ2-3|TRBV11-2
CASSERQVLLTDTQYF
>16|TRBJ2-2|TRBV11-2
CASSLGGGFGTGELFF
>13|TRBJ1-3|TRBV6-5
CASRPGGANTIYF
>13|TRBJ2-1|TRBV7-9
CASSLADSGEQFF
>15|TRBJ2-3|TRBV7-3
CASSLSGRYTDTQYF
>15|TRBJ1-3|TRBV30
CAWSVGASSGNTIYF
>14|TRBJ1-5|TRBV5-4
CASSLYASNQPQHF
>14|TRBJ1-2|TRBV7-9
CASQGTGRTYGYTF
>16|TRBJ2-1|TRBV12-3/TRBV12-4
CASISSNSGANNEQFF
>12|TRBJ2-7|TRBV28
CASSFSRPEQYF
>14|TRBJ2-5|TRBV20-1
CSATEAGGWETQYF
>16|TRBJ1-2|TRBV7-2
CASSLGSGAAAYGYTF
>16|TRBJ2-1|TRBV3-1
CASSQDELAGEKVQFF
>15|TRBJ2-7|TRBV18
CASSPNQGGSYEQYF
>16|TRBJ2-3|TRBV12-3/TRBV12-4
CASSLGGRSSTDTQYF